This T cell receptor (beta chain) emerged from a study of T cell repertoires in cytomegalovirus infection. For the study at large: From public TCR beta signatures came an indication of both CMV infection and matching HLA type. Study-wide results and caveats: In two of eight donors, the top clonotype was HLA-C-restricted CMV-specific. Identification of carriers of CMV plus the relevant HLA was achieved through cumulative public TCR beta family frequency.

CDR3 length: 18 amino acids. V was cut by 2 bases and J by 1 base, with 21 bases left in between. Germline V gives CDR1 SGHDT, CDR2 YYEEEE. Of note for this clonotype: The antigen is undetermined.

TCRdb used MiXCR to reprocess the reads, holding one entry per CDR3 protein. The sample shows about 740,000 distinct CDR3 sequences, 35% of them seen only once. The sample comprised PBMCs. V gene TRBV5-6 combines with J gene TRBJ2-5, with D possibly being TRBD1 or TRBD2 (5 bases each). The receptor was derived from a human donor in good health (CMV status not recorded). Some clones in this sample may be carry-over from other donors' samples. The CDR3 sequence: CASSLRGFEGVGQETQYF. In DNA form, the CDR3 reads TGTGCCAGCAGCTTAAGAGGGTTCGAAGGGGTCGGCCAAGAGACCCAGTACTTC. Drawing the rest from reference TRBV5-6 and TRBJ2-5, the complete variable domain is DAGVTQSPTHLIKTRGQQVTLRCSPKSGHDTVSWYQQALGQGPQFIFQYYEEEERQRGNFPDRFSGHQFPNYSSELNVNALLLGDSALYLCASSLRGFEGVGQETQYFGPGTRLLVL.